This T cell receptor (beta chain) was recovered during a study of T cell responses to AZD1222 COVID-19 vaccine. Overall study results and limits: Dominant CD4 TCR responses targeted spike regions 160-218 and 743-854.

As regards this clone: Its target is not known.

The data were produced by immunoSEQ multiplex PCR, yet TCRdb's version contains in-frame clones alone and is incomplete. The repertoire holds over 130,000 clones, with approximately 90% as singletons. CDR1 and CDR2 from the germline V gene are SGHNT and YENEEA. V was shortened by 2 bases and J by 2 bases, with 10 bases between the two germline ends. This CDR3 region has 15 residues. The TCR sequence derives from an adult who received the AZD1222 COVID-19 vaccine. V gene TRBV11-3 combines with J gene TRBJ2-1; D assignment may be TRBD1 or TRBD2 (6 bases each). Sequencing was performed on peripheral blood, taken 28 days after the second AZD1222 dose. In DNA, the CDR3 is TGTGCCAGCAGCTTATACGGGGGCGCCTACAATGAGCAGTTCTTC. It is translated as CASSLYGGAYNEQFF.